This T cell receptor (beta chain) emerged from a study of cytomegalovirus exposure and HLA in healthy donors. At the level of the study: The roughly 110 validation repertoires were reported in a later analysis to have been generated on the same platform as the roughly 680 first-cohort repertoires. General study results and limits: With high specificity and sensitivity, the classifier reportedly diagnosed cytomegalovirus status. The study recorded 164 TCR beta chains that were cytomegalovirus-associated.

As to this clone: What it binds is unknown.

Sequencing was performed with immunoSEQ multiplex PCR; in TCRdb, only in-frame clones are kept and a portion is missing. The table records 150,000 to 200,000 clones, 85% of them present only once. While the first cohort had 600 to 800 subjects, the donors belonged to the separate validation cohort of about 120 subjects. J was trimmed by 3 bases and V by 0 bases; bases with no gene match: 13. Per germline, CDR1 MGHRA and CDR2 YSYEKL. The CDR3 runs 18 residues. V gene TRBV4-1 combines with J gene TRBJ2-7; TRBD2 matches 8 bases. This clonotype was obtained from a man between 18 and 29 years old in good health and CMV-seropositive. The sequenced material came from PBMCs. The CDR3 loop reads CASSQEGGAGGSYYEQYF. In DNA form, the CDR3 reads TGCGCCAGCAGCCAAGAGGGCGGGGCGGGAGGTAGTTACTACGAGCAGTACTTC.